Listed below are T cell receptor beta chains from one sample, sequenced in a study of T cells in Graves' hyperthyroidism and ophthalmopathy. TCRdb reprocessed the multiplex PCR reads with MiXCR, giving one entry per CDR3 protein. The table has under 350,000 distinct CDR3 sequences, about 18% seen once; the top ten hold less than 65%. The sample comprised blood. These receptors were collected from a woman aged 50 to 65 with Graves' hyperthyroidism. Both conserved end residues are part of each CDR3.

J: TRBJ2-1
V: TRBV3-1
CDR3: CASSPLATKNYNEQFF

J: TRBJ2-7
V: TRBV5-4
CDR3: CASSRDREGEQYF

J: TRBJ1-1
V: TRBV7-9
CDR3: CASSPRRVAGAFF

J: TRBJ1-1
V: TRBV5-1
CDR3: CASSQEGGRAFF

J: TRBJ2-1
V: TRBV3-1
CDR3: CASSQLVITGNEQFF

J: TRBJ2-1
V: TRBV2
CDR3: CASSWESSYNEQFF

J: TRBJ2-1
V: TRBV30
CDR3: CAWRFQGHSYNEQFF

J: TRBJ1-1
V: TRBV19
CDR3: CASSTYRGKTEAFF

J: TRBJ1-1
V: TRBV7-2
CDR3: CASSLALSNTEAFF

J: TRBJ2-7
V: TRBV11-2
CDR3: CASSLDRRTPYEQYF

J: TRBJ2-1
V: TRBV28
CDR3: CASSSRMSGRSYNEQFF

J: TRBJ1-4
V: TRBV28
CDR3: CASSNEQGDEKLFF